This TCR beta chain stems from a study of Ad26.COV2.S vaccination and SARS-CoV-2 variants (dated by TCRdb to the early 2020s). For the wider study: Vaccine-arm donors came from COV1001, a multicentre, randomized, double-blind, placebo-controlled phase I-IIa trial of Ad26.COV2.S in healthy adults. Ad26.COV2.S was administered intramuscularly at a dose of 5x10^10 or 1x10^11 viral particles, either as one shot or as two shots given 56 days apart. TCRbeta repertoire sequencing served as the tool for gauging how specific and how broad the SARS-CoV-2-reactive T cell receptors were following Ad26.COV2.S vaccination. The TCR-sequenced set comprised around 30 samples: around 20 Ad26.COV2.S vaccine recipients, 5 placebo recipients and 8 SARS-CoV-2 convalescent individuals. Trial participants were randomized into five groups of five, in which low-dose or high-dose Ad26.COV2.S was given once or twice, or placebo was given on both occasions. Investigators did not know the trial group allocation while performing experiments and assessing outcomes. General findings and caveats noted by the study authors: Substantial breadth of spike-specific CD8+ and CD4+ T cell responses was reported after vaccination. Higher spike-specific TCR breadth was observed in Ad26.COV2.S recipients than in placebo recipients (P = 0.0014). The authors noted that total T cell responses may have been underestimated by the TCR breadth and depth analyses. Comparable non-spike TCR breadth was observed between vaccine and placebo recipients, consistent with only spike being contained in the vaccine. The study was not powered to compare responses between vaccine doses or regimens.

The immunoSEQ Assay was used to sequence TCRbeta CDR3 regions. After extraction, genomic DNA underwent amplification by bias-controlled multiplex PCR, followed by high-throughput sequencing. On the authors' methods: Collapsing and filtering of sequences were performed to quantify the absolute abundance of each unique TCRbeta CDR3 region. T cell fraction was estimated by normalizing TCRbeta template counts to usable DNA, which was measured by amplifying reference genes present in all nucleated cells. Repertoire TCRs were annotated as SARS-CoV-2-specific when V gene, CDR3 amino acid sequence and J gene were exactly matched to a known reactive TCR set. The reference SARS-CoV-2 TCR set was obtained from MIRA and was filtered for enrichment in COVID-19-positive ImmuneCODE repertoires, whereby public or cross-reactive TCRs were removed. Using the MIRA antigens, annotated TCRs were further analysed by specific ORF or by position within an ORF. Breadth was defined as annotated unique rearrangements over total unique productive rearrangements; depth was the summed frequency of those rearrangements. Two-sided Wilcoxon rank-sum tests were used to compare TCR breadth between groups. TCRdb mirrors the immuneACCESS table, restricted to in-frame sequences. Some clones are absent from its copies; in checked studies, under half trace to an unresolved V gene, and the reason for the others is unknown. V and J calls and clone size come straight from that table; D and trimming were deduced from the DNA. This sample lists about 350,000 clones; 75% to 90% were detected once. Around 10% of the sample rests with the top ten.

The table lists this clone with a few counts. Its antigen remains undetermined. No base quality values were provided; no much bigger clone lies one nucleotide off. Sample treatment or condition, as interpreted from the label and publication: about 20 received Ad26.COV2.S at low or high dose, single or two shots; five or six received placebo; per-sample allocation not given. Repertoires of vaccine and placebo recipients were sequenced from samples collected on day 63 after the first injection. In Cohort 1b, around 25 adults aged 18-55 years were enrolled at a single site in Boston, USA, between 29 July and 7 August 2020. Ad26.COV2.S was a replication-incompetent adenovirus type 26 vector expressing a prefusion-stabilized SARS-CoV-2 spike protein from the original Wuhan strain. V and J are truncated by 1 base and 2 bases respectively, leaving an intervening sequence of 10 bases. CDR1 and CDR2, looked up from the germline V gene (reference sequence), are SEHNR and FQNEAQ. The CDR3 spans 15 residues, from the cysteine through the phenylalanine. Of all the DNA, just the CDR3 is kept, 45 bases in frame from base 1.

The sample in question was peripheral blood, obtained in a trial of Ad26.COV2.S vaccine versus placebo. This clonotype originated in a person aged 18-60 years who received the Ad26.COV2.S COVID-19 vaccine or a placebo. The V and J segments used are TRBV7-9 and TRBJ2-3; the D gene assignment is ambiguous. CDR3 reads: CASSLGQDLTDTQYF. The nucleotide sequence reads TGTGCCAGCAGCTTAGGGCAGGACCTCACAGATACGCAGTATTTT.